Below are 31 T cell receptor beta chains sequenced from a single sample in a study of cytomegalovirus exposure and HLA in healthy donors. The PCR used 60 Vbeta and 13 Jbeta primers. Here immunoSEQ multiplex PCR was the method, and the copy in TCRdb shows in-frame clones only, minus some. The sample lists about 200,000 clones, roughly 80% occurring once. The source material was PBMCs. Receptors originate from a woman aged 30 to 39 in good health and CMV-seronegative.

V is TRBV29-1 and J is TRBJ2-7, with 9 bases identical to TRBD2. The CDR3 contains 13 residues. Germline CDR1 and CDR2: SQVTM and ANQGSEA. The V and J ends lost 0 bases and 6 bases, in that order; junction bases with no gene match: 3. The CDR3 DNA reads TGCAGCGTTGAAGAAGCGGGGGGTTTCGAGCAGTACTTC. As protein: CSVEEAGGFEQYF.

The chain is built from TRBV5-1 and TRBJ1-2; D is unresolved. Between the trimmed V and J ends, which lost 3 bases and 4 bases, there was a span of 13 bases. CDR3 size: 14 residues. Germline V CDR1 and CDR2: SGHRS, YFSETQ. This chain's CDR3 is CASSSGGSTYGYTF. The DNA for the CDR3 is TGCGCCAGCAGCTCGGGTGGGTCAACCTATGGCTACACCTTC.

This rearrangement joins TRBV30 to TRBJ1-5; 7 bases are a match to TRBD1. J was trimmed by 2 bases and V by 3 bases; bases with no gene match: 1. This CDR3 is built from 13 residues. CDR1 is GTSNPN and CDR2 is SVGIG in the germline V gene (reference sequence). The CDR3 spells CAWRDRGNQPQHF. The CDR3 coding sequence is TGTGCCTGGAGAGACAGGGGCAATCAGCCCCAGCATTTT.

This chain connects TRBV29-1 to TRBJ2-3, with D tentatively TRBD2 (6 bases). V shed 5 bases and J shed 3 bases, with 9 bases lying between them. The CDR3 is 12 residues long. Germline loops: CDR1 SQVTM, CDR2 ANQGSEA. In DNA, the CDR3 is TGCAGCGTTATTAGCGGTACAGATACGCAGTATTTT. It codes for CSVISGTDTQYF.

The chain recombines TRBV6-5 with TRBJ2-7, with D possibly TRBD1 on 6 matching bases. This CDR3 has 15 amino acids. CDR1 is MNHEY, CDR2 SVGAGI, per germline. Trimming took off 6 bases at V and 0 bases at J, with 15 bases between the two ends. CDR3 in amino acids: CASSIYRGSSYEQYF. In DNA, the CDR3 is TGTGCCAGCAGCATCTATAGGGGGAGCTCCTACGAGCAGTACTTC.

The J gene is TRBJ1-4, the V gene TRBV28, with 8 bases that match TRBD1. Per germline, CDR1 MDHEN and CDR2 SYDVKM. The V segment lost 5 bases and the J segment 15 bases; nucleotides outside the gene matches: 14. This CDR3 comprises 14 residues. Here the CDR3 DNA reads TGTGCCAGCAGTCCGGGACAGGTTTTGCATAGTTTGTTTTTT. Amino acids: CASSPGQVLHSLFF.

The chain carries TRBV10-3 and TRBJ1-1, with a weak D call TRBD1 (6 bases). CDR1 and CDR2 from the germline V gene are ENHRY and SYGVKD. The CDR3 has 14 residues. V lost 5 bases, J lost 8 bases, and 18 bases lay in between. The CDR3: CAISPRTGSQEAFF. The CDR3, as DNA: TGTGCCATCAGTCCTCGTACAGGGTCTCAGGAAGCTTTCTTT.

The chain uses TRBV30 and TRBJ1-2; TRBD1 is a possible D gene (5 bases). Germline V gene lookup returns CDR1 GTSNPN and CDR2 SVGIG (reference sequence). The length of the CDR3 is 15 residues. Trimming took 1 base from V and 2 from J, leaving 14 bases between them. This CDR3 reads CAWSAGLKTNYGYTF. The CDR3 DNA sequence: TGTGCCTGGAGTGCGGGACTGAAGACAAACTATGGCTACACCTTC. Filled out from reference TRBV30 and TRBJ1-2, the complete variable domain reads SQTIHQWPATLVQPVGSPLSLECTVEGTSNPNLYWYRQAAGRGLQLLFYSVGIGQISSEVPQNLSASRPQDRQFILSSKKLLLSDSGFYLCAWSAGLKTNYGYTFGSGTRLTVV.

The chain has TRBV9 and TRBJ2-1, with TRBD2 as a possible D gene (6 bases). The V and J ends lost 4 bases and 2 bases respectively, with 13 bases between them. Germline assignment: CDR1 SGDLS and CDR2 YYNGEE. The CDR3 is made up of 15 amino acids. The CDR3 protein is CASSLVGGAYNEQFF. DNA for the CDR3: TGTGCCAGCAGCTTAGTCGGGGGAGCCTACAATGAGCAGTTCTTC. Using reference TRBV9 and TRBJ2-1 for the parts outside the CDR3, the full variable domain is DSGVTQTPKHLITATGQRVTLRCSPRSGDLSVYWYQQSLDQGLQFLIQYYNGEERAKGNILERFSAQQFPDLHSELNLSSLELGDSALYFCASSLVGGAYNEQFFGPGTRLTVL.

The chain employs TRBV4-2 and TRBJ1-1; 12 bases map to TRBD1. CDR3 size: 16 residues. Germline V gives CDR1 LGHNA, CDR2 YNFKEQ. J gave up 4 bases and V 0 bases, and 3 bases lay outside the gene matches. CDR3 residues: CASSQDPGQGATEAFF. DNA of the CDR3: TGTGCCAGCAGCCAAGACCCGGGACAGGGGGCCACTGAAGCTTTCTTT.

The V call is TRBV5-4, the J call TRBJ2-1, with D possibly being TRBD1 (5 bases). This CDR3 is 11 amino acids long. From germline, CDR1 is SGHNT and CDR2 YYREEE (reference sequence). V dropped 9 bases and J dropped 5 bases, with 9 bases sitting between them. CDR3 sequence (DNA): TGTGCCACTGGCAGGGACAATGAGCAGTTCTTC. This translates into CATGRDNEQFF.

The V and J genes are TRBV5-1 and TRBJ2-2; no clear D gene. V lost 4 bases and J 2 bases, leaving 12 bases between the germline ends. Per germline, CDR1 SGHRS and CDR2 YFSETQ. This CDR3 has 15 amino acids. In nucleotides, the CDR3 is TGCGCCAGCAGCGATCTGGGCCGAAACACCGGGGAGCTGTTTTTT. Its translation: CASSDLGRNTGELFF.

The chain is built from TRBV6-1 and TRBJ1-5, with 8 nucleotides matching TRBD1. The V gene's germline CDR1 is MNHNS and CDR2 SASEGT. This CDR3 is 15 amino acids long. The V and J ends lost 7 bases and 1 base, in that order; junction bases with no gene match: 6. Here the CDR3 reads CASNRQGSSNQPQHF. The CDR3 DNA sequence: TGTGCCAGCAACAGACAGGGGTCCAGCAATCAGCCCCAGCATTTT.

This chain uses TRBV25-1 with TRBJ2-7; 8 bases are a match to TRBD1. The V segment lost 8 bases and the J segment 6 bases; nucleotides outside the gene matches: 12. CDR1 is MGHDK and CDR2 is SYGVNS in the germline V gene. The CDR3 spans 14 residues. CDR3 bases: TGTGCCAGCGGTTCAACCCAGGGGGCATCCGAGCAGTACTTC. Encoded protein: CASGSTQGASEQYF.

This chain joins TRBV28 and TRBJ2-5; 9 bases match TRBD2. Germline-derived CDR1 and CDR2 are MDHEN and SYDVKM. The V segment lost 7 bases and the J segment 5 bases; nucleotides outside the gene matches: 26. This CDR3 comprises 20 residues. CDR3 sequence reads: CASKKGRGRALRGVSETQYF. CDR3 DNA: TGTGCCAGCAAAAAGGGGCGCGGGAGGGCCCTCAGAGGAGTCAGTGAGACCCAGTACTTC.

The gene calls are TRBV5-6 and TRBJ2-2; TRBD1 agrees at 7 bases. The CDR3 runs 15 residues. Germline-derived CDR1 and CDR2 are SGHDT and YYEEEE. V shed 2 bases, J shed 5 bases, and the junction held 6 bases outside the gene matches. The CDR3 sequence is CASSFGTGVTGELFF. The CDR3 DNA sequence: TGTGCCAGCAGCTTCGGTACAGGGGTTACCGGGGAGCTGTTTTTT.

The CDR3 sequence is CSLRGLAGTDTQYF. CDR3 bases: TGCAGCCTCAGGGGGCTCGCCGGCACAGATACGCAGTATTTT. The J gene is TRBJ2-3, the V gene TRBV29-1, with 8 nucleotides matching TRBD1. V lost 8 bases, J lost 1 base, and 8 bases stayed unmatched. The CDR3 contains 14 residues. Germline V gives CDR1 SQVTM, CDR2 ANQGSEA.

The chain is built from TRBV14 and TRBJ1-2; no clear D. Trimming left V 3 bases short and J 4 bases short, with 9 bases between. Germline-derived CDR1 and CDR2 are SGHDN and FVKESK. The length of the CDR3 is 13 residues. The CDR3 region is CASSQGSTYGYTF. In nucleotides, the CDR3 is TGTGCCAGCAGCCAGGGCAGCACCTATGGCTACACCTTC.

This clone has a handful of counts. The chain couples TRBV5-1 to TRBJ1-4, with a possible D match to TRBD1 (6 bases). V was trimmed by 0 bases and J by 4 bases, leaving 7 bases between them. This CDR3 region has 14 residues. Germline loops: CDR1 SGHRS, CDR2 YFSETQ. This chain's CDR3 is CASSLGQDNEKLFF. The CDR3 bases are TGCGCCAGCAGCTTGGGACAGGATAATGAAAAACTGTTTTTT.

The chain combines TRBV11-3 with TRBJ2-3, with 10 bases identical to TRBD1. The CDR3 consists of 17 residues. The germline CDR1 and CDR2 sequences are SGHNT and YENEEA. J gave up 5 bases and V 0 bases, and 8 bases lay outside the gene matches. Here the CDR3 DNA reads TGTGCCAGCAGCTTAGACGGACAGGGGGGTTTCGGAGATACGCAGTATTTT. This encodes CASSLDGQGGFGDTQYF.

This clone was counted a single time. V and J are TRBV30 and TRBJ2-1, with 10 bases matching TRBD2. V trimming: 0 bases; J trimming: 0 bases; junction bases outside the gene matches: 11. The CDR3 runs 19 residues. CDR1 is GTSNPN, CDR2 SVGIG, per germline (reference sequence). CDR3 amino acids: CAWSVLLISGGSSYNEQFF. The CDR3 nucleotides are TGTGCCTGGAGTGTCTTGCTCATTAGCGGGGGGTCCTCCTACAATGAGCAGTTCTTC.

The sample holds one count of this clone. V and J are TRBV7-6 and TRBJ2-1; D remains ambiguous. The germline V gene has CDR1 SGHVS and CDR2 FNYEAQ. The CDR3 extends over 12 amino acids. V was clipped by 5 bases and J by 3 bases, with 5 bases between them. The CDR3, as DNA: TGTGCCAGCAGCCCGGGCTACAATGAGCAGTTCTTC. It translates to CASSPGYNEQFF. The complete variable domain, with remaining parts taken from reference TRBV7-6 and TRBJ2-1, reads GAGVSQSPRYKVTKRGQDVALRCDPISGHVSLYWYRQALGQGPEFLTYFNYEAQQDKSGLPNDRFSAERPEGSISTLTIQRTEQRDSAMYRCASSPGYNEQFFGPGTRLTVL.

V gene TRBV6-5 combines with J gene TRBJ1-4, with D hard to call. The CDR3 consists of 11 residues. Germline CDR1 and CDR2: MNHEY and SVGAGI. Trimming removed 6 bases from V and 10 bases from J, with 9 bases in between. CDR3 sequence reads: CASSNSGKLFF. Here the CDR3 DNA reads TGTGCCAGCAGCAACTCGGGAAAACTGTTTTTT.

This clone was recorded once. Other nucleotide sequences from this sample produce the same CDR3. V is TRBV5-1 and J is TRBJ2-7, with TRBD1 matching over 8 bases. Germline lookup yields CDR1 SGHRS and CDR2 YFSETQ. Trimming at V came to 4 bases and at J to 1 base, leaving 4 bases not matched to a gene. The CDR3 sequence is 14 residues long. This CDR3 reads CASSPGQGSYEQYF. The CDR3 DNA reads TGCGCCAGCAGCCCCGGACAGGGTTCCTACGAGCAGTACTTC.

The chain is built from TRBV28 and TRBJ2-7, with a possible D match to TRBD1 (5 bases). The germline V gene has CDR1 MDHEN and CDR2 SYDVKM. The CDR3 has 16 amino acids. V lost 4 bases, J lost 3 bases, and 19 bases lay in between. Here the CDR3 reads CASSWGRIGWHYEQYF. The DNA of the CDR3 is TGTGCCAGCAGTTGGGGCCGGATTGGTTGGCACTACGAGCAGTACTTC.

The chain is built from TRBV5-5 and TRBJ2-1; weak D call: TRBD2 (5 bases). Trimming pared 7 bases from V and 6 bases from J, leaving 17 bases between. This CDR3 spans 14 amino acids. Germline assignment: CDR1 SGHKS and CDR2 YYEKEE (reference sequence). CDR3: CASQSLETTNEQFF. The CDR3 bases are TGTGCCAGCCAAAGCTTGGAGACTACCAATGAGCAGTTCTTC. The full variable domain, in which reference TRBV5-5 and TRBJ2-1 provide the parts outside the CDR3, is DAGVTQSPTHLIKTRGQQVTLRCSPISGHKSVSWYQQVLGQGPQFIFQYYEKEERGRGNFPDRFSARQFPNYSSELNVNALLLGDSALYLCASQSLETTNEQFFGPGTRLTVL.

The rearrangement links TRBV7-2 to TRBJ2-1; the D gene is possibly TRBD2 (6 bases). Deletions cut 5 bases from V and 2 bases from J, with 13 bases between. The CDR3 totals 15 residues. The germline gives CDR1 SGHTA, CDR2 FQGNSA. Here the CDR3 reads CASSPRRETYNEQFF. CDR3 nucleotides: TGTGCCAGCAGCCCCCGTCGGGAGACCTACAATGAGCAGTTCTTC.

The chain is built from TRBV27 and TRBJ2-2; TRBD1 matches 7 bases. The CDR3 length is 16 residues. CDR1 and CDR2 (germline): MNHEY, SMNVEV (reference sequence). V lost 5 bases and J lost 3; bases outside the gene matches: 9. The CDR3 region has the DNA TGTGCCAGCAGTACCTCGCAGGGGGAGTACACCGGGGAGCTGTTTTTT. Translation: CASSTSQGEYTGELFF.

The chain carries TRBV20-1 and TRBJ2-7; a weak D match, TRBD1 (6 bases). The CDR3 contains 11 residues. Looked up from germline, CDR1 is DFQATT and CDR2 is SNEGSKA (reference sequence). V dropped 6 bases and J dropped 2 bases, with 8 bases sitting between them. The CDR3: CSARTAYEQYF. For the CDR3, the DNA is TGCAGTGCGAGGACAGCCTACGAGCAGTACTTC.

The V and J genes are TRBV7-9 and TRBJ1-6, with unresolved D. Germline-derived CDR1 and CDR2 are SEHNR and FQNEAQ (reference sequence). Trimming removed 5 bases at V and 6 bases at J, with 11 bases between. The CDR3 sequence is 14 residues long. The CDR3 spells CASSPHTANSPLHF. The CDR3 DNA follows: TGTGCCAGCAGCCCACACACAGCTAATTCACCCCTCCACTTT.

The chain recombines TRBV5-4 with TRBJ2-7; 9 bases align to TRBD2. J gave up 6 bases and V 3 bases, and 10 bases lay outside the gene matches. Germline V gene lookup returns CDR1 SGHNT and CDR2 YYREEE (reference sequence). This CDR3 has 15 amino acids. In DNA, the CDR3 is TGTGCCAGCAGCTCCTCCGCACTAGCGGGTCTCGAGCAGTACTTC. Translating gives CASSSSALAGLEQYF.